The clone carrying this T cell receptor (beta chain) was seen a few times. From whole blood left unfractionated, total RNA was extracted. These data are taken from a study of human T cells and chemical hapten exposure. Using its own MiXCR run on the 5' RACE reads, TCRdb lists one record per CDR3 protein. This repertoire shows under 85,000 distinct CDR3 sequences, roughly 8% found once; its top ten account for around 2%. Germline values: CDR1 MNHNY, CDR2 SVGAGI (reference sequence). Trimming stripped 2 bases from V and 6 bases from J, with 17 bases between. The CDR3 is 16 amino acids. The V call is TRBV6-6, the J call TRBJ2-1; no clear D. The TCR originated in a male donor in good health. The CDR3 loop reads CASSYAAGNLRNEQFF. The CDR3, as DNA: TGTGCCAGCAGTTACGCGGCAGGAAATTTACGCAATGAGCAGTTCTTC.